These T cell receptor beta chains were read from a single sample in a study of response to subunit inactivated influenza vaccine. MiXCR, applied by TCRdb to the RT-PCR reads, yields one record per CDR3 protein. The sample has under 950,000 distinct CDR3 sequences, around 21% seen once. The specimen was PBMCs from blood, collected around 5 days after vaccination. These TCRs come from a man in his fifties who received an inactivated influenza vaccine. The CDR3 runs from the conserved cysteine through the conserved F or W. D genes are given only for firm matches. Clone size, where shown, is once, few, many, or a class for clones that have expanded.

clone_size cdr3_length d_call j_call v_call cdr3_nt cdr3_aa
- 19 TRBD2 TRBJ2-7 TRBV11-1 TGTGCCAGCAGCAAGGACGGGACTAGCGGGCCGTCGGGCTCCTACGAGCAGTACTTC CASSKDGTSGPSGSYEQYF
few 17 - TRBJ1-5 TRBV6-2/TRBV6-3 TGTGCCAGCAGTTACGTCGGGATGGGGCAGCGCAATCAGCCCCAGCATTTT CASSYVGMGQRNQPQHF
many 15 TRBD1 TRBJ2-7 TRBV4-3 TGCGCCAGCAGCCAAGTCTGGACAGGCCGTTACGAGCAGTACTTC CASSQVWTGRYEQYF
few 14 - TRBJ2-7 TRBV5-1 TGCGCCAGCAGCTTGCAGGGCAGTAACTACGAGCAGTACTTC CASSLQGSNYEQYF
few 18 TRBD2 TRBJ2-7 TRBV20-1 TGCAGTGCTAGGGGGAGTGGTGGGACTAGCGGAGCCCCCTACGAGCAGTACTTC CSARGSGGTSGAPYEQYF
few 15 - TRBJ2-7 TRBV5-1 TGCGCCAGCAGCTTGGTTGGTGGGAAATCCACCGAGCAGTACTTC CASSLVGGKSTEQYF
- 14 TRBD2 TRBJ2-3 TRBV6-1 TGTGCCAGCAGGGGGGGGGGGAGCACAGATACGCAGTATTTT CASRGGGSTDTQYF
many 11 - TRBJ2-1 TRBV20-1 TGCAGTGCTGGTAAATACAATGAGCAGTTCTTC CSAGKYNEQFF
- 16 TRBD2 TRBJ2-1 TRBV20-1 TGCAGTGCTAGAGATCGGGCTCTAGCGGGGGGGCCTCGGCAGTTCTTC CSARDRALAGGPRQFF
- 14 - TRBJ1-4 TRBV9 TGTGCCAGCAGCGTAGGGGATCAAGGGGAAAAACTGTTTTTT CASSVGDQGEKLFF
few 16 TRBD2 TRBJ2-7 TRBV5-4 TGTGCCAGCAGCCACAGACAGACTAGCGGTTCCTACGAGCAGTACTTC CASSHRQTSGSYEQYF
few 14 TRBD1 TRBJ2-2 TRBV10-3 TGTGCCATCGGGGGACAGGGGGACACCGGGGAGCTGTTTTTT CAIGGQGDTGELFF
few 14 TRBD1 TRBJ1-6 TRBV3-1 TGTGCCAGCAGCCAAGCGGACAGGCGATCACCCCTCCACTTT CASSQADRRSPLHF
- 15 - TRBJ2-5 TRBV9 TGTGCCAGCAGCGATCCGGGGTTTCAGGGGGAGACCCAGTACTTC CASSDPGFQGETQYF
- 15 - TRBJ2-3 TRBV18 TGTGCCAGCTCACCCAAAATCTTTGGCACAGATACGCAGTATTTT CASSPKIFGTDTQYF
- 12 - TRBJ2-7 TRBV29-1 TGCAGCGTTGCACAGGATCCCTACGAGCAGTACTTC CSVAQDPYEQYF
few 14 - TRBJ1-1 TRBV3-1 TGTGCCAGCAGCCAAGCGGGGCAGAGTGTTCAAGCTTTCTTT CASSQAGQSVQAFF
- 14 - TRBJ2-1 TRBV7-6 TGTGCCAGCAGCTTAGATCGGGGCTCCAATGAGCAGTTCTTC CASSLDRGSNEQFF
few 15 - TRBJ2-3 TRBV24-1 TGTGCCACCAGTGATTTGCGGGGCCACACAGATACGCAGTATTTT CATSDLRGHTDTQYF